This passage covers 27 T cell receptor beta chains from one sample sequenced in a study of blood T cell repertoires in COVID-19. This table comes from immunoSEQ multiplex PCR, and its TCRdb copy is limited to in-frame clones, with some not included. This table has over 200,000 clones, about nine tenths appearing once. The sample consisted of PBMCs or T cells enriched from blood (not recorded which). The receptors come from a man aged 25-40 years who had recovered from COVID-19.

The CDR3 here is CASSLTLAGGRYEQYF. The CDR3 bases are TGCGCCAGCAGCCTAACCCTAGCGGGCGGGCGGTACGAGCAGTACTTC. The genes are TRBV5-1 and TRBJ2-7; 8 bases match TRBD2. In germline, CDR1 is SGHRS, CDR2 YFSETQ. J was trimmed by 4 bases and V by 4 bases; bases with no gene match: 13. This CDR3 is 16 amino acids long.

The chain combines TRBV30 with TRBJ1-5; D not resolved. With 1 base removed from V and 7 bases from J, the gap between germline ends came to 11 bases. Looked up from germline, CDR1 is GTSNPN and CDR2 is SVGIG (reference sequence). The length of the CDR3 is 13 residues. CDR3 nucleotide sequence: TGTGCCTGGAGTGGAGGTGGAAACCAGCCCCAGCATTTT. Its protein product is CAWSGGGNQPQHF. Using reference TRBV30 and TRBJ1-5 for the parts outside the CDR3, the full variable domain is SQTIHQWPATLVQPVGSPLSLECTVEGTSNPNLYWYRQAAGRGLQLLFYSVGIGQISSEVPQNLSASRPQDRQFILSSKKLLLSDSGFYLCAWSGGGNQPQHFGDGTRLSIL.

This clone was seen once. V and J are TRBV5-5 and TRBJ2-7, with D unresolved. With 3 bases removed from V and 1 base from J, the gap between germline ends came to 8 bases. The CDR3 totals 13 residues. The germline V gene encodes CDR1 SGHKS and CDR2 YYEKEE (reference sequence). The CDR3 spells CASSYDISYEQYF. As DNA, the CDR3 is TGTGCCAGCAGCTACGACATTTCCTACGAGCAGTACTTC.

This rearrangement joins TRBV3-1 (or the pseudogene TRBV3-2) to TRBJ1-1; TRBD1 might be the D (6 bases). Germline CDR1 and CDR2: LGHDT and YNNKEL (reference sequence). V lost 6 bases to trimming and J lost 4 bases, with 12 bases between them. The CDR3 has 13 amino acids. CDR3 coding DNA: TGTGCCAGCAGTCATAGGGGGGGCACTGAAGCTTTCTTT. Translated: CASSHRGGTEAFF.

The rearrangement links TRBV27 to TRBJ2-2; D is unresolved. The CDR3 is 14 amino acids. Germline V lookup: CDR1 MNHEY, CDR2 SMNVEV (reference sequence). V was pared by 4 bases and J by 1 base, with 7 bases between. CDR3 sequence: CASSSVVNTGELFF. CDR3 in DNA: TGTGCCAGCAGTTCAGTGGTGAACACCGGGGAGCTGTTTTTT.

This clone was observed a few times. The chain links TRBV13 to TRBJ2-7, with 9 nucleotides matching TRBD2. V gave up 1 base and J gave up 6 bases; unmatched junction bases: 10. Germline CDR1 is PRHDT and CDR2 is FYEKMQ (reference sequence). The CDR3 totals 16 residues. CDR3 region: CASSLDGGGRAGEQYF. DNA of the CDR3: TGTGCCAGCAGCTTAGATGGTGGCGGGAGGGCTGGCGAGCAGTACTTC.

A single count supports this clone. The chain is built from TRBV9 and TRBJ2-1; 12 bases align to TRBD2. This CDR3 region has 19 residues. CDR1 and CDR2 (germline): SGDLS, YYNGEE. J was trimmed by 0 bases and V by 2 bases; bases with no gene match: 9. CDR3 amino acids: CASSVALGLAGTSYNEQFF. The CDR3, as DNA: TGTGCCAGCAGCGTCGCCCTAGGACTAGCGGGAACCTCCTACAATGAGCAGTTCTTC.

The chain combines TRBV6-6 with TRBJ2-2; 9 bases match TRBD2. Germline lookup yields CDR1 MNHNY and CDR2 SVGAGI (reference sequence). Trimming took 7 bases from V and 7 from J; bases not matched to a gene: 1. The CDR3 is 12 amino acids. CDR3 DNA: TGTGCCAGCAAGCGGGAGGTCGGGGAGCTGTTTTTT. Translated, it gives CASKREVGELFF.

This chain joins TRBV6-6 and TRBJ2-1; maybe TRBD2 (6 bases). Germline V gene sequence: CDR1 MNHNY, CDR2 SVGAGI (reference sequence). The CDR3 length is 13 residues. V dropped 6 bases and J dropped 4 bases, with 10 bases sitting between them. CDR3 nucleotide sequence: TGTGCCAGCAGACTAGCACCTTACAATGAGCAGTTCTTC. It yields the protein CASRLAPYNEQFF.

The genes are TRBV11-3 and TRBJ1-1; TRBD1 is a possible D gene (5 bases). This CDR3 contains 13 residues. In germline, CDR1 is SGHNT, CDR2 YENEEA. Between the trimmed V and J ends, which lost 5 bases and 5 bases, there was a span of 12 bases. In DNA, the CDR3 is TGTGCCAGCAGCACCAGGGCTTTTACTGAAGCTTTCTTT. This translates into CASSTRAFTEAFF.

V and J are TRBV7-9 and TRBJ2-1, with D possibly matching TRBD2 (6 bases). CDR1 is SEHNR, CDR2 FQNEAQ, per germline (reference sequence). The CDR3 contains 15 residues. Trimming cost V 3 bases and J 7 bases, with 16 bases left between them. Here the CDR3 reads CASSFSSGLQNEQFF. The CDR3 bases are TGTGCCAGCAGCTTTAGTAGCGGTCTACAGAATGAGCAGTTCTTC.

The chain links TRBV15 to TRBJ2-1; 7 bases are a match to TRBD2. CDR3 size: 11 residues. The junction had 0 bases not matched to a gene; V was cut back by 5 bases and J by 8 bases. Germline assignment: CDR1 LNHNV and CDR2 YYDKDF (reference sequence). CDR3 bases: TGTGCCACCAGCGGACTAGATGAGCAGTTCTTC. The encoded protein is CATSGLDEQFF.

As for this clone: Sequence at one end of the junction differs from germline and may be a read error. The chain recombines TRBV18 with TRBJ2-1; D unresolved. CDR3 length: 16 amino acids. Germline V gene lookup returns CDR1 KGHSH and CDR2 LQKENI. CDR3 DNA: TGTGCCAGCTCCCCACTAACACCAATTAATAACAATGAGCAGTTCTTC. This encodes CASSPLTPINNNEQFF.

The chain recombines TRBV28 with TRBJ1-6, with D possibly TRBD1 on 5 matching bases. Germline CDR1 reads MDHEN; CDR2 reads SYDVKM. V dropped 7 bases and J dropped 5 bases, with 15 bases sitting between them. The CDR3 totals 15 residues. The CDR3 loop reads CASKGDSTHNSPLHF. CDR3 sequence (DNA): TGTGCCAGCAAAGGCGACAGCACTCATAATTCACCCCTCCACTTT.

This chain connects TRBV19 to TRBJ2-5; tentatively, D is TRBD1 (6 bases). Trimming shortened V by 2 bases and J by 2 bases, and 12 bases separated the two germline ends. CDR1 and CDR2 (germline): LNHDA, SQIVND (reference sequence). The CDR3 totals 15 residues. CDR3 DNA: TGTGCCAGTAGTATACAACGGACAGAGCAAGAGACCCAGTACTTC. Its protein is CASSIQRTEQETQYF. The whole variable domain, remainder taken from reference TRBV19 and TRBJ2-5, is DGGITQSPKYLFRKEGQNVTLSCEQNLNHDAMYWYRQDPGQGLRLIYYSQIVNDFQKGDIAEGYSVSREKKESFPLTVTSAQKNPTAFYLCASSIQRTEQETQYFGPGTRLLVL.

The CDR3 sequence: CAWSDRGYRGTEAFF. CDR3 nucleotide sequence: TGTGCCTGGAGTGATCGGGGGTACAGGGGTACTGAAGCTTTCTTT. The V and J genes are TRBV30 and TRBJ1-1, with 7 bases matching TRBD1. Unmatched junction bases numbered 10, after V lost 1 base and J lost 5 bases. The CDR3 length is 15 residues. From germline, CDR1 is GTSNPN and CDR2 SVGIG (reference sequence). Together with reference TRBV30 and TRBJ1-1, the CDR3 gives the full variable domain: SQTIHQWPATLVQPVGSPLSLECTVEGTSNPNLYWYRQAAGRGLQLLFYSVGIGQISSEVPQNLSASRPQDRQFILSSKKLLLSDSGFYLCAWSDRGYRGTEAFFGQGTRLTVV.

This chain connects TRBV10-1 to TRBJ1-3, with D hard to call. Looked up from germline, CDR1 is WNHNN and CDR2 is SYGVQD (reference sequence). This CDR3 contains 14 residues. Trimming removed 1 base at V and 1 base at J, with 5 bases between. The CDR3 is CASSEFVSGNTIYF. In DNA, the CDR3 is TGCGCCAGCAGTGAGTTCGTTTCTGGAAACACCATATATTTT.

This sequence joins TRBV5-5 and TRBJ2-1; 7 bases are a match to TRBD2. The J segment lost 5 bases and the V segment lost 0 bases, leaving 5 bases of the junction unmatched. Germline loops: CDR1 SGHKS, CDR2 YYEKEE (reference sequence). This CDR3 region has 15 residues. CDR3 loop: CASSLVAGENNEQFF. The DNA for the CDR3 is TGTGCCAGCAGCTTGGTGGCGGGAGAGAACAATGAGCAGTTCTTC. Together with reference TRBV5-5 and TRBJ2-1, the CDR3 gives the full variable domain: DAGVTQSPTHLIKTRGQQVTLRCSPISGHKSVSWYQQVLGQGPQFIFQYYEKEERGRGNFPDRFSARQFPNYSSELNVNALLLGDSALYLCASSLVAGENNEQFFGPGTRLTVL.

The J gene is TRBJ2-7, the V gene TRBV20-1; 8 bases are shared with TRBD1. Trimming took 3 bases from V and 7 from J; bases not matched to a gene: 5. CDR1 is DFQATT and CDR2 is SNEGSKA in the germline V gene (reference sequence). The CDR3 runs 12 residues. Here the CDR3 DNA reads TGCAGTGCTAGTAGGACAGGGCGAGAGCAGTACTTC. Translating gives CSASRTGREQYF.

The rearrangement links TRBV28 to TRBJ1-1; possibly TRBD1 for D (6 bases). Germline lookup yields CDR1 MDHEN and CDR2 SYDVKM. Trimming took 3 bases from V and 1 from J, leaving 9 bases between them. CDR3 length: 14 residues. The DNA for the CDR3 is TGTGCCAGCAGTTTCGGGACAAAGAACACTGAAGCTTTCTTT. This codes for CASSFGTKNTEAFF.

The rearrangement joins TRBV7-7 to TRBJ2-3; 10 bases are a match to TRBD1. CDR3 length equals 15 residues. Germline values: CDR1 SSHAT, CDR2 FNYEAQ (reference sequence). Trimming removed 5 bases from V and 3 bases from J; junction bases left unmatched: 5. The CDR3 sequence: CASSQGTGVTDTQYF. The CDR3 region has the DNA TGTGCCAGCAGCCAAGGGACAGGGGTTACAGATACGCAGTATTTT.

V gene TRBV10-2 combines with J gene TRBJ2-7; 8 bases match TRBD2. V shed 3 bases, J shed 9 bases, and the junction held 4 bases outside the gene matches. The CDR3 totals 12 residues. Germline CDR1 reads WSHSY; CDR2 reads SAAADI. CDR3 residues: CASSDSGSGQYF. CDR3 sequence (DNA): TGCGCCAGCAGTGACAGCGGGAGTGGGCAGTACTTC.

The CDR3: CASSGGLAGGRTDTQYF. In DNA, the CDR3 is TGTGCCAGCAGCGGGGGACTAGCGGGGGGCCGGACAGATACGCAGTATTTT. The gene calls are TRBV5-4 and TRBJ2-3; the match to TRBD2 covers 15 bases. The germline V gene has CDR1 SGHNT and CDR2 YYREEE (reference sequence). The V and J ends lost 4 bases and 3 bases, in that order; junction bases with no gene match: 6. This CDR3 has 17 residues. The variable domain in full, completed from reference TRBV5-4 and TRBJ2-3, reads ETGVTQSPTHLIKTRGQQVTLRCSSQSGHNTVSWYQQALGQGPQFIFQYYREEENGRGNFPPRFSGLQFPNYSSELNVNALELDDSALYLCASSGGLAGGRTDTQYFGPGTRLTVL.

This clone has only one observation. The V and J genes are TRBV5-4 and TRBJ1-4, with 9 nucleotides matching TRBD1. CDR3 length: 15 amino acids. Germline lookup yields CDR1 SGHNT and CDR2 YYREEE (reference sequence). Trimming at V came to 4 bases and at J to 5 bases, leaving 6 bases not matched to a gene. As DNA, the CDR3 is TGTGCCAGCAGCGAGGGGACAGGGTGGAATGAAAAACTGTTTTTT. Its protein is CASSEGTGWNEKLFF.

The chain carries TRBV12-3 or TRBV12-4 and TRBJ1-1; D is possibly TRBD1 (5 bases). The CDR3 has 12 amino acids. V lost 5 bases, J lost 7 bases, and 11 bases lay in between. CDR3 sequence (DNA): TGTGCCAGCAGTCCCGACAGACTTGAAGCTTTCTTT. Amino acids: CASSPDRLEAFF.

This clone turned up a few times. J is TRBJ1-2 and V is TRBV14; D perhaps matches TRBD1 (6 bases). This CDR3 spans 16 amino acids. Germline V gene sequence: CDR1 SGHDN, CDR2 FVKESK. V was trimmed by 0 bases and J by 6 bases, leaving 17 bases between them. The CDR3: CASSQESGWGQNGYTF. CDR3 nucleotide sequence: TGTGCCAGCAGCCAAGAAAGTGGATGGGGGCAGAATGGCTACACCTTC.

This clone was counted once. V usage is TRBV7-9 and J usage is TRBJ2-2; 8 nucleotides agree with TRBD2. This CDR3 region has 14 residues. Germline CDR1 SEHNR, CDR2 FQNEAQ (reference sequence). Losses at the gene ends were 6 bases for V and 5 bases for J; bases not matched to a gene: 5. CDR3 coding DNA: TGTGCCAGCAGACGAGCGGGGGCGACCGGGGAGCTGTTTTTT. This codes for CASRRAGATGELFF.